A single sample gave rise to the 27 T cell receptor beta chains below, sequenced in a study of blood T cell repertoires in COVID-19. Libraries were prepared by immunoSEQ multiplex PCR; TCRdb keeps only in-frame clonotypes and omits some of them. The data contain about 160,000 clones, roughly 79% of them singletons. Specimen: peripheral blood. The receptors were gathered from a woman of 80 years or more with acute or convalescent COVID-19.

The chain uses TRBV7-6 and TRBJ1-2; a weak D match, TRBD1 (5 bases). The germline V gene has CDR1 SGHVS and CDR2 FNYEAQ. The CDR3 is 12 residues long. Deletions cut 4 bases from V and 6 bases from J, with 9 bases between. The CDR3 DNA reads TGTGCCAGCAGCTCCGGGACTCATGGCTACACCTTC. This sequence encodes CASSSGTHGYTF. The variable domain in full, with the rest retrieved from reference TRBV7-6 and TRBJ1-2, is GAGVSQSPRYKVTKRGQDVALRCDPISGHVSLYWYRQALGQGPEFLTYFNYEAQQDKSGLPNDRFSAERPEGSISTLTIQRTEQRDSAMYRCASSSGTHGYTFGSGTRLTVV.

The chain employs TRBV12-3 or TRBV12-4 and TRBJ2-7; D gene unclear. Trimming cost V 3 bases and J 4 bases, with 7 bases left between them. This CDR3 is 12 amino acids long. The CDR3 DNA reads TGTGCCAGCAGTTTGTTGGCTTACGAGCAGTACTTC. Its translation: CASSLLAYEQYF.

The V and J genes are TRBV6-5 and TRBJ2-7; a possible D gene is TRBD1 (6 bases). Trimming cost V 5 bases and J 2 bases, with 10 bases left between them. The CDR3 is made up of 13 amino acids. CDR1 is MNHEY, CDR2 SVGAGI, per germline. The CDR3 bases are TGTGCCAGCAGTCGGGGACACCCCTACGAGCAGTACTTC. This sequence encodes CASSRGHPYEQYF.

This chain uses TRBV4-3 with TRBJ2-3; TRBD2 matches 14 bases. Germline lookup yields CDR1 LGHNA and CDR2 YSLEER. CDR3 length equals 19 residues. The V and J ends lost 1 base and 6 bases, in that order; junction bases with no gene match: 12. CDR3 sequence: CASSQGLAGGYGPLDTQYF. In DNA, the CDR3 is TGCGCCAGCAGCCAAGGACTAGCGGGAGGGTATGGGCCACTGGATACGCAGTATTTT.

The rearrangement joins TRBV28 to TRBJ2-1, with TRBD1 matching 12 bases. This CDR3 has 15 amino acids. Germline V CDR1 and CDR2: MDHEN, SYDVKM. J gave up 7 bases and V 3 bases, and 4 bases lay outside the gene matches. The DNA of the CDR3 is TGTGCCAGCAGTTTGGCGGGACAGGGGGCGAATGAGCAGTTCTTC. Translated, it gives CASSLAGQGANEQFF.

V gene TRBV29-1 combines with J gene TRBJ1-2; the match to TRBD1 covers 7 bases. The CDR3 has 14 amino acids. The junction had 15 bases not matched to a gene; V was cut back by 6 bases and J by 8 bases. Germline CDR1 SQVTM, CDR2 ANQGSEA. CDR3 protein: CSVQVGGIGGGYTF. CDR3 bases: TGCAGCGTCCAGGTTGGGGGTATAGGGGGCGGCTACACCTTC.

The chain employs TRBV19 and TRBJ1-1, with TRBD1 identical over 10 bases. The J segment lost 3 bases and the V segment lost 10 bases, leaving 5 bases of the junction unmatched. The length of the CDR3 is 13 residues. Per germline, CDR1 LNHDA and CDR2 SQIVND (reference sequence). This CDR3 is CATSDRGYTEAFF. In DNA form, the CDR3 reads TGTGCCACCTCGGACAGGGGGTACACTGAAGCTTTCTTT.

The CDR3 sequence: CASSPQRSGRAGETQYF. The CDR3 DNA sequence: TGTGCCAGCAGCCCTCAGCGAAGCGGGAGGGCCGGAGAGACCCAGTACTTC. The chain couples TRBV5-6 to TRBJ2-5; TRBD2 matches 10 bases. The CDR3 spans 17 residues. With 4 bases clipped from V and 4 bases from J, the junction kept 13 bases outside the gene matches. Germline CDR1 SGHDT, CDR2 YYEEEE.

The V and J genes are TRBV7-6 and TRBJ2-7; 8 bases agree with TRBD1. The germline V gene encodes CDR1 SGHVS and CDR2 FNYEAQ. The CDR3 is made up of 15 amino acids. V gave up 5 bases and J gave up 7 bases; unmatched junction bases: 13. In nucleotides, the CDR3 is TGTGCCAGCAGCCCCGGGACAGGACCGCTCTGGGAGCAGTACTTC. Residues: CASSPGTGPLWEQYF. Full variable domain (rest looked up from reference TRBV7-6 and TRBJ2-7): GAGVSQSPRYKVTKRGQDVALRCDPISGHVSLYWYRQALGQGPEFLTYFNYEAQQDKSGLPNDRFSAERPEGSISTLTIQRTEQRDSAMYRCASSPGTGPLWEQYFGPGTRLTVT.

The chain combines TRBV9 with TRBJ2-7; 11 nucleotides match TRBD1. CDR3 length: 14 residues. Losses at the gene ends were 4 bases for V and 4 bases for J; bases not matched to a gene: 4. Looked up from germline, CDR1 is SGDLS and CDR2 is YYNGEE. CDR3 loop: CASSLGQGAYEQYF. The CDR3 DNA reads as TGTGCCAGCAGCCTTGGACAGGGGGCTTACGAGCAGTACTTC.

The sample holds a few counts of this clone. The V and J genes are TRBV6-1 and TRBJ1-1; 7 bases line up with TRBD1. Germline V gene sequence: CDR1 MNHNS, CDR2 SASEGT. V dropped 3 bases and J dropped 4; count of bases not matched to a gene: 11. The CDR3 consists of 16 residues. The CDR3 reads CASSDPTGIRITEAFF. In nucleotides, the CDR3 is TGTGCCAGCAGTGACCCGACAGGGATTAGGATCACTGAAGCTTTCTTT.

The V and J genes are TRBV29-1 and TRBJ1-1, with a weak D call TRBD1 (6 bases). The V gene lost 4 bases and the J gene lost 4 bases, with 13 bases spanning the gap. Germline V gives CDR1 SQVTM, CDR2 ANQGSEA. The CDR3 runs 13 residues. As DNA, the CDR3 is TGCAGCGTTGGGCCAGGGGCGGGCACTGAAGCTTTCTTT. Residues: CSVGPGAGTEAFF.

V is TRBV4-2 and J is TRBJ2-1; D is perhaps TRBD2 (6 bases). Germline V lookup: CDR1 LGHNA, CDR2 YNFKEQ. Trimming removed 3 bases from V and 0 bases from J, with 12 bases in between. This CDR3 contains 16 residues. CDR3 region: CASSQRVGGSYNEQFF. CDR3 DNA sequence: TGTGCCAGCAGCCAGAGGGTGGGAGGCTCCTACAATGAGCAGTTCTTC.

The V gene is TRBV5-4, the J gene TRBJ1-1; 7 bases are shared with TRBD1. The CDR3 consists of 14 residues. J was trimmed by 1 base and V by 1 base; bases with no gene match: 1. CDR1 SGHNT and CDR2 YYREEE come from the germline V gene (reference sequence). CDR3 amino acids: CASSLRTGNTEAFF. The CDR3 DNA reads TGTGCCAGCAGCTTGAGGACAGGGAACACTGAAGCTTTCTTT.

The genes are TRBV27 and TRBJ2-2; TRBD2 is a possible D gene (7 bases). Trimming pared 6 bases from V and 4 bases from J, leaving 18 bases between. The CDR3 consists of 16 residues. CDR1 MNHEY and CDR2 SMNVEV come from the germline V gene (reference sequence). CDR3 bases: TGTGCCAGCAGCTGGGGGCGGGAGTGGGGCACCGGGGAGCTGTTTTTT. It translates to CASSWGREWGTGELFF.

The V and J genes are TRBV5-4 and TRBJ2-2, with TRBD2 as a possible D gene (6 bases). CDR3 length: 16 residues. The germline CDR1 and CDR2 sequences are SGHNT and YYREEE (reference sequence). V lost 0 bases, J lost 4 bases, and 13 bases lay in between. CDR3 residues: CASSLDPFSGTGELFF. In nucleotides, the CDR3 is TGTGCCAGCAGCTTGGACCCCTTTAGCGGCACCGGGGAGCTGTTTTTT. Using reference TRBV5-4 and TRBJ2-2 for the parts outside the CDR3, the full variable domain is ETGVTQSPTHLIKTRGQQVTLRCSSQSGHNTVSWYQQALGQGPQFIFQYYREEENGRGNFPPRFSGLQFPNYSSELNVNALELDDSALYLCASSLDPFSGTGELFFGEGSRLTVL.

V gene TRBV10-3 combines with J gene TRBJ1-3; 8 bases are shared with TRBD1. The CDR3 is made up of 13 amino acids. Germline V gene lookup returns CDR1 ENHRY and CDR2 SYGVKD. J lost 3 bases, V lost 11 bases, and 6 bases had no gene match. Here the CDR3 DNA reads TGTGCCGTCCGACAGGGGAGTGGAAACACCATATATTTT. Its translation is CAVRQGSGNTIYF.

This chain joins TRBV28 and TRBJ1-2, with D perhaps TRBD1 (5 bases). Trimming took 3 bases from V and 4 from J, leaving 9 bases between them. This CDR3 is 13 amino acids long. Germline lookup yields CDR1 MDHEN and CDR2 SYDVKM. DNA for the CDR3: TGTGCCAGCAGTTTGTGGGGCGGCTATGGCTACACCTTC. Translated: CASSLWGGYGYTF.

This clone was seen a handful of times. The gene calls are TRBV5-6 and TRBJ2-7; D gene uncertain. Per germline, CDR1 SGHDT and CDR2 YYEEEE. V lost 2 bases to trimming and J lost 9 bases, with 12 bases between them. This CDR3 has 12 residues. CDR3 sequence: CASSFQRVRQYF. The CDR3 nucleotides read TGTGCCAGCAGCTTTCAAAGAGTGCGGCAGTACTTC.

This rearrangement joins TRBV6-5 to TRBJ2-5; 9 bases fit TRBD2. After removal of 7 bases from V and 5 bases from J, the junction contained 8 bases not matched to a gene. Germline V CDR1 and CDR2: MNHEY, SVGAGI. This CDR3 contains 14 residues. The CDR3 DNA reads as TGTGCCAGCAATCGGCGGGAGGGGTCCGAGACCCAGTACTTC. Amino acid sequence: CASNRREGSETQYF.

V gene TRBV19 combines with J gene TRBJ1-5; D unresolved. CDR3 length equals 17 residues. Trimming removed 3 bases from V and 2 bases from J, with 17 bases in between. Germline loops: CDR1 LNHDA, CDR2 SQIVND (reference sequence). CDR3 loop: CASSMAGGVWGNQPQHF. In DNA form, the CDR3 reads TGTGCCAGTAGTATGGCGGGAGGTGTCTGGGGCAATCAGCCCCAGCATTTT.

CDR3 region: CAISGLQGGEQYF. The CDR3 DNA reads TGTGCCATCAGTGGATTACAGGGCGGCGAGCAGTACTTC. J is TRBJ2-7 and V is TRBV10-3, with a possible D match to TRBD1 (6 bases). CDR3 length: 13 amino acids. Trimming removed 4 bases at V and 6 bases at J, with 13 bases between. Germline values: CDR1 ENHRY, CDR2 SYGVKD.

The genes are TRBV5-3 and TRBJ2-1; 7 bases agree with TRBD2. TRBV5-3 is treated as an ORF (open reading frame) with a function not yet certain. The CDR3 spans 17 residues. The V and J ends lost 2 bases and 1 base, in that order; junction bases with no gene match: 9. In DNA form, the CDR3 reads TGTGCCAGAAGCTTCGGCGGGAGCAATCCATCCTACAATGAGCAGTTCTTC. It yields the protein CARSFGGSNPSYNEQFF.

The chain combines TRBV7-2 with TRBJ1-2; D not resolved. Trimming removed 1 base from V and 4 bases from J, with 10 bases in between. Germline assignment: CDR1 SGHTA and CDR2 FQGNSA. The CDR3 has 14 residues. CDR3 in amino acids: CASSLEFGVYGYTF. Written as DNA, the CDR3 is TGTGCCAGCAGCTTAGAATTCGGAGTCTATGGCTACACCTTC. Full variable domain (remainder filled in from reference TRBV7-2 and TRBJ1-2): GAGVSQSPSNKVTEKGKDVELRCDPISGHTALYWYRQSLGQGLEFLIYFQGNSAPDKSGLPSDRFSAERTGGSVSTLTIQRTQQEDSAVYLCASSLEFGVYGYTFGSGTRLTVV.

The rearrangement uses TRBV18 and TRBJ1-6; no reliable D call. V lost 3 bases to trimming and J lost 7 bases, with 13 bases between them. The CDR3 spans 15 residues. Germline V gene sequence: CDR1 KGHSH, CDR2 LQKENI. The CDR3 sequence is CASSPGNGGNSPLHF. CDR3 DNA: TGTGCCAGCTCACCCGGGAACGGTGGAAATTCACCCCTCCACTTT.

The rearrangement uses TRBV2 and TRBJ1-6; no definite D call. Germline loops: CDR1 SNHLY, CDR2 FYNNEI. This CDR3 has 11 amino acids. The germline V and J ends were trimmed by 7 bases and 10 bases, with 8 bases remaining between them. The DNA of the CDR3 is TGTGCCAGCACCGGGGAATCACCCCTCCACTTT. Translation gives CASTGESPLHF.

The chain combines TRBV29-1 with TRBJ2-1, with D possibly TRBD2 on 6 matching bases. The germline gives CDR1 SQVTM, CDR2 ANQGSEA. The V end was cut by 6 bases, the J end by 0 bases, with 15 bases between. This CDR3 has 15 amino acids. The CDR3 DNA is TGCAGCGTCCTAGTTCTAGCGAGCTCCTACAATGAGCAGTTCTTC. Its translation: CSVLVLASSYNEQFF.